Presented here are 29 T cell receptor beta chains from one specimen sequenced in a study of graft-versus-host responses after intestinal transplantation. This table comes from immunoSEQ multiplex PCR, and its TCRdb copy is limited to in-frame clones, with some not included. The sample yields 90,000 to 120,000 clones, more than 75% seen once. These receptors are not linked to any known antigen. The material was unstimulated CD4+ T cells sorted from spleen or lymph node cells, obtained before intestinal transplant. The receptors derive from a human donor who received an intestinal transplant.

The CDR3 coding sequence is TGTGCCAGCAGCCCCACCGGGACAGGGGGACCAGATACGCAGTATTTT. Protein sequence: CASSPTGTGGPDTQYF. The V gene is TRBV28, the J gene TRBJ2-3, with 11 bases matching TRBD1. The CDR3 extends over 16 amino acids. Looked up from germline, CDR1 is MDHEN and CDR2 is SYDVKM. V dropped 6 bases and J dropped 4; count of bases not matched to a gene: 9.

The CDR3 sequence is CASSPRGINTGELFF. DNA for the CDR3: TGCGCCAGCAGCCCCCGAGGGATCAACACCGGGGAGCTGTTTTTT. The chain uses TRBV4-1 and TRBJ2-2, with D maybe TRBD2 (5 bases). Trimming cost V 4 bases and J 2 bases, with 11 bases left between them. Germline V gives CDR1 MGHRA, CDR2 YSYEKL. This CDR3 has 15 residues.

The chain couples TRBV18 to TRBJ2-5; 7 bases agree with TRBD1. This CDR3 spans 13 amino acids. Trimming cost V 8 bases and J 1 base; bases outside gene matches: 4. CDR1 and CDR2 from the germline V gene are KGHSH and LQKENI. CDR3 sequence reads: CASARDSQETQYF. CDR3 bases: TGTGCCAGCGCCCGGGACAGCCAAGAGACCCAGTACTTC.

V and J are TRBV2 and TRBJ2-3, with 7 bases lining up with TRBD1. The CDR3 consists of 14 residues. Trimming took 6 bases from V and 1 from J; bases not matched to a gene: 4. Germline V gene sequence: CDR1 SNHLY, CDR2 FYNNEI. The chain's CDR3 is CASSKRGRTDTQYF. The CDR3 coding sequence is TGTGCCAGCAGCAAAAGGGGGCGCACAGATACGCAGTATTTT. Complete variable domain (other parts from reference TRBV2 and TRBJ2-3): EPEVTQTPSHQVTQMGQEVILRCVPISNHLYFYWYRQILGQKVEFLVSFYNNEISEKSEIFDDQFSVERPDGSNFTLKIRSTKLEDSAMYFCASSKRGRTDTQYFGPGTRLTVL.

A remark on this clone: Other DNA sequences from this sample encode an identical CDR3 as well. V usage is TRBV30 and J usage is TRBJ2-5; the D gene is possibly TRBD1 (6 bases). The germline V and J ends were trimmed by 4 bases and 0 bases, with 12 bases remaining between them. Germline CDR1 GTSNPN, CDR2 SVGIG (reference sequence). This CDR3 has 14 amino acids. CDR3 DNA: TGTGCCTGGAACAGGGATTTCGACCAAGAGACCCAGTACTTC. It translates to CAWNRDFDQETQYF. The full variable domain, rest sourced from reference TRBV30 and TRBJ2-5, is SQTIHQWPATLVQPVGSPLSLECTVEGTSNPNLYWYRQAAGRGLQLLFYSVGIGQISSEVPQNLSASRPQDRQFILSSKKLLLSDSGFYLCAWNRDFDQETQYFGPGTRLLVL.

The chain has TRBV9 and TRBJ2-5; 9 bases are a match to TRBD1. Germline lookup yields CDR1 SGDLS and CDR2 YYNGEE. This CDR3 has 16 residues. With V trimmed by 0 bases and J by 1 base, 4 bases remained unmatched. The CDR3 sequence is CASSVGGQGSQETQYF. The CDR3 DNA sequence: TGTGCCAGCAGCGTAGGAGGACAGGGGTCCCAAGAGACCCAGTACTTC. Full variable domain (remainder filled in from reference TRBV9 and TRBJ2-5): DSGVTQTPKHLITATGQRVTLRCSPRSGDLSVYWYQQSLDQGLQFLIQYYNGEERAKGNILERFSAQQFPDLHSELNLSSLELGDSALYFCASSVGGQGSQETQYFGPGTRLLVL.

This chain uses TRBV18 with TRBJ2-3, with a weak D call TRBD2 (5 bases). The CDR3 totals 16 residues. CDR1 is KGHSH and CDR2 is LQKENI in the germline V gene. The V end lost 3 bases, the J end lost 4 bases, and 17 bases lay between the germline ends. In DNA, the CDR3 is TGTGCCAGCTCACCGCGAAGGAGGCTAGCCGCAGATACGCAGTATTTT. This sequence encodes CASSPRRRLAADTQYF.

J is TRBJ2-1 and V is TRBV2; no clear D. Trimming left V 8 bases short and J 9 bases short, with 8 bases between. CDR3 length equals 10 residues. Germline V CDR1 and CDR2: SNHLY, FYNNEI. The CDR3 is CASGWAEQFF. In DNA form, the CDR3 reads TGTGCCAGCGGGTGGGCTGAGCAGTTCTTC. Together with reference TRBV2 and TRBJ2-1, the CDR3 gives the full variable domain: EPEVTQTPSHQVTQMGQEVILRCVPISNHLYFYWYRQILGQKVEFLVSFYNNEISEKSEIFDDQFSVERPDGSNFTLKIRSTKLEDSAMYFCASGWAEQFFGPGTRLTVL.

The chain combines TRBV30 with TRBJ1-6; no clear D gene. The CDR3 sequence is 14 residues long. The V end was cut by 0 bases, the J end by 10 bases, with 13 bases between. Germline CDR1 is GTSNPN and CDR2 is SVGIG (reference sequence). The CDR3 sequence: CAWSVRGSYSPLHF. The CDR3 DNA follows: TGTGCCTGGAGTGTACGAGGGTCATACTCACCCCTCCACTTT.

The CDR3 spells CASRSGLPETQYF. CDR3 DNA sequence: TGTGCAAGTCGCTCGGGACTCCCGGAGACCCAGTACTTC. The V call is TRBV12-2, the J call TRBJ2-5; the table's D call of TRBD2 was not tested on the DNA. TRBV12-2 is tagged as a pseudogene. CDR3 length: 13 amino acids.

The J gene is TRBJ1-1, the V gene TRBV5-1, with 8 bases matching TRBD1. V dropped 2 bases and J dropped 10; count of bases not matched to a gene: 10. CDR1 and CDR2 (germline): SGHRS, YFSETQ. The CDR3 has 14 residues. This CDR3 is CASSFSGGSPGAFF. DNA for the CDR3: TGCGCCAGCAGCTTCTCAGGGGGCTCCCCCGGAGCTTTCTTT.

The chain couples TRBV5-1 to TRBJ2-3; 7 bases line up with TRBD2. The CDR3 length is 14 residues. J lost 11 bases, V lost 0 bases, and 9 bases had no gene match. Germline CDR1 and CDR2: SGHRS and YFSETQ. CDR3 loop: CASSLDRRGEMQYF. In DNA, the CDR3 is TGCGCCAGCAGCTTGGATCGCCGGGGGGAGATGCAGTATTTT.

The chain joins TRBV6-5 to TRBJ2-2; 10 bases are a match to TRBD2. This CDR3 has 16 residues. V trimming: 2 bases; J trimming: 6 bases; junction bases outside the gene matches: 6. CDR1 and CDR2 from the germline V gene are MNHEY and SVGAGI. CDR3 in DNA: TGTGCCAGCAGTTACAAGAGCGGGAGGGCCCCCGGGGAGCTGTTTTTT. Translated, it gives CASSYKSGRAPGELFF.

The V and J genes are TRBV5-6 and TRBJ2-1, with 8 bases identical to TRBD2. Germline CDR1 reads SGHDT; CDR2 reads YYEEEE. Trimming took 0 bases from V and 4 from J; bases not matched to a gene: 0. The CDR3 is made up of 14 amino acids. CDR3 in DNA: TGTGCCAGCAGCTTGGTAGCGGGATACAATGAGCAGTTCTTC. Encoded protein: CASSLVAGYNEQFF.

Only a few counts were recorded for this clone. The V and J genes are TRBV7-5 and TRBJ2-7; the table assigns TRBD2, which was not confirmed against the DNA. TRBV7-5 is listed as a pseudogene. CDR3 size: 12 residues. CDR3 nucleotides: TGTGTGCCACATATGAGGGCAGACGAGCAGTACTTC. It encodes CVPHMRADEQYF.

In regard to this clone: This sample includes further DNA sequences coding for the same CDR3. This chain joins TRBV9 and TRBJ1-3; no firm D call. Trimming cost V 0 bases and J 0 bases, with 10 bases left between them. Germline lookup yields CDR1 SGDLS and CDR2 YYNGEE. CDR3 length: 16 amino acids. CDR3 nucleotides: TGTGCCAGCAGCGTAGACGAGGGTTTCTCTGGAAACACCATATATTTT. Protein: CASSVDEGFSGNTIYF.

In nucleotides, the CDR3 is TGTGCCAGCACTCTGAACACTGAAGCTTTCTTT. This codes for CASTLNTEAFF. The rearrangement links TRBV6-1 to TRBJ1-1, with D uncertain. Germline CDR1 reads MNHNS; CDR2 reads SASEGT. V was pared by 7 bases and J by 0 bases, with 3 bases between. This CDR3 is 11 amino acids long.

The gene calls are TRBV5-1 and TRBJ1-1, with TRBD1 matching over 9 bases. CDR3 size: 17 residues. Germline V gene data show CDR1 as SGHRS and CDR2 as YFSETQ. The J segment lost 1 base and the V segment lost 4 bases, leaving 11 bases of the junction unmatched. The CDR3 DNA follows: TGCGCCAGCAGCCTAGGGACAGGGTGGCCCTCGAACACTGAAGCTTTCTTT. Translated: CASSLGTGWPSNTEAFF.

The V and J genes are TRBV6-6 and TRBJ2-5; D is ambiguous. The germline V gene encodes CDR1 MNHNY and CDR2 SVGAGI (reference sequence). The V end lost 5 bases, the J end lost 1 base, and 8 bases lay between the germline ends. CDR3 length: 13 residues. The CDR3 DNA sequence: TGTGCCAGCAGTCTACCGACCCAAGAGACCCAGTACTTC. Protein product: CASSLPTQETQYF.

On this clone itself: Other DNA sequences in the sample encode the same CDR3. The chain has TRBV6-4 and TRBJ2-3, with TRBD2 identical over 9 bases. V lost 8 bases, J lost 3 bases, and 6 bases stayed unmatched. The length of the CDR3 is 14 residues. Germline CDR1 MRHNA, CDR2 SNTAGT. Here the CDR3 reads CASRPGLATDTQYF. CDR3 DNA: TGTGCCAGCCGACCGGGACTAGCTACAGATACGCAGTATTTT.

CDR3: CSVDRGQGYTF. For the CDR3, the DNA is TGCAGCGTTGACAGGGGGCAGGGCTACACCTTC. The gene calls are TRBV29-1 and TRBJ1-2, with 8 bases fitting TRBD1. Germline values: CDR1 SQVTM, CDR2 ANQGSEA. The CDR3 loop spans 11 amino acids. Unmatched junction bases numbered 2, after V lost 3 bases and J lost 8 bases. The variable domain in full, with the rest retrieved from reference TRBV29-1 and TRBJ1-2, is SAVISQKPSRDICQRGTSLTIQCQVDSQVTMMFWYRQQPGQSLTLIATANQGSEATYESGFVIDKFPISRPNLTFSTLTVSNMSPEDSSIYLCSVDRGQGYTFGSGTRLTVV.

The J gene is TRBJ1-2, the V gene TRBV5-1; no clear D gene. The V end was cut by 9 bases, the J end by 8 bases, with 17 bases between. CDR3 length: 12 amino acids. Looked up from germline, CDR1 is SGHRS and CDR2 is YFSETQ. The DNA for the CDR3 is TGCGCCACCAAAAGCTCTATAGGGGGCTACACCTTC. Its translation: CATKSSIGGYTF.

The rearrangement uses TRBV12-2 and TRBJ2-5. TRBV12-2 is a documented pseudogene. This CDR3 has 15 residues. The CDR3, as DNA: TGTGCAAGTCGCCCCATGTTGGGGGATCAAGAGACCCAGTACTTC. Encoded protein: CASRPMLGDQETQYF.

This chain joins TRBV18 and TRBJ2-7, with no clear D. Trimming cost V 4 bases and J 2 bases, with 9 bases left between them. The CDR3 sequence is 13 residues long. The V gene's germline CDR1 is KGHSH and CDR2 LQKENI. Here the CDR3 DNA reads TGTGCCAGCTCACTCGGGTCGACCTACGAGCAGTACTTC. Translation gives CASSLGSTYEQYF.

This clone was seen just once. V is TRBV4-1 and J is TRBJ2-7; D remains ambiguous. The CDR3 length is 14 residues. CDR1 and CDR2 (germline): MGHRA, YSYEKL. Trimming pared 2 bases from V and 3 bases from J, leaving 11 bases between. The CDR3 DNA follows: TGCGCCAGCAGCCAATTAAACCCAAGCTACGAGCAGTACTTC. Its protein product is CASSQLNPSYEQYF.

This clone was counted once. This rearrangement joins TRBV19 to TRBJ1-2; 9 nucleotides agree with TRBD1. Germline values: CDR1 LNHDA, CDR2 SQIVND (reference sequence). This CDR3 is 13 amino acids long. The trim removed 5 bases at V and 8 bases at J, leaving 6 bases unmatched. The CDR3 here is CASSARDREGYTF. The CDR3 DNA sequence: TGTGCCAGTAGTGCAAGGGACAGGGAGGGCTACACCTTC.

The chain uses TRBV27 and TRBJ2-3; the D gene is possibly TRBD1 (6 bases). CDR1 and CDR2 (germline): MNHEY, SMNVEV (reference sequence). CDR3 length: 15 residues. Between the trimmed V and J ends, which lost 7 bases and 2 bases, there was a span of 16 bases. CDR3 sequence: CASMRLDRPTDTQYF. The DNA of the CDR3 is TGTGCCAGCATGAGGTTAGACAGGCCCACAGATACGCAGTATTTT.

The J gene is TRBJ1-3, the V gene TRBV2; D is undetermined. CDR1 SNHLY and CDR2 FYNNEI come from the germline V gene. The CDR3 length is 14 residues. The V end lost 2 bases, the J end lost 2 bases, and 7 bases lay between the germline ends. CDR3 nucleotide sequence: TGTGCCAGCAGTGAAAGAGGAACTGGAAACACCATATATTTT. It translates to CASSERGTGNTIYF.

The rearrangement uses TRBV5-1 and TRBJ2-2; possible D gene TRBD1, 6 bases. The V end was cut by 0 bases, the J end by 4 bases, with 10 bases between. This CDR3 comprises 15 residues. Germline V gives CDR1 SGHRS, CDR2 YFSETQ. This chain's CDR3 is CASSLAGAGTGELFF. The CDR3 bases are TGCGCCAGCAGCTTGGCAGGGGCGGGCACCGGGGAGCTGTTTTTT. The whole variable domain, remainder taken from reference TRBV5-1 and TRBJ2-2, is KAGVTQTPRYLIKTRGQQVTLSCSPISGHRSVSWYQQTPGQGLQFLFEYFSETQRNKGNFPGRFSGRQFSNSRSEMNVSTLELGDSALYLCASSLAGAGTGELFFGEGSRLTVL.